These 9 T cell receptor beta chains share one sample of origin, sequenced in a study of blood T cell repertoires in COVID-19. Generated by immunoSEQ multiplex PCR, the TCRdb table keeps only in-frame clones and is missing some. The sample contains approximately 230,000 clones, about nine tenths of which appear only once. The source material was PBMCs or T cells enriched from blood (not recorded which). These receptors all stem from a man aged 18 to 30 who had recovered from COVID-19.

The chain uses TRBV6-5 and TRBJ1-2; 9 bases match TRBD1. Losses at the gene ends were 7 bases for V and 8 bases for J; bases not matched to a gene: 8. The CDR3 consists of 13 residues. CDR1 MNHEY and CDR2 SVGAGI come from the germline V gene. The chain's CDR3 is CASTTTGGRGYTF. In nucleotides, the CDR3 is TGTGCCAGCACTACGACAGGGGGAAGGGGCTACACCTTC.

The genes are TRBV5-4 and TRBJ2-5; 10 bases line up with TRBD2. CDR1 is SGHNT and CDR2 is YYREEE in the germline V gene (reference sequence). The CDR3 sequence is 14 residues long. V lost 4 bases, J lost 1 base, and 1 base stayed unmatched. The chain's CDR3 is CASSPSGSQETQYF. Here the CDR3 DNA reads TGTGCCAGCAGCCCTAGCGGGAGCCAAGAGACCCAGTACTTC.

The J gene is TRBJ2-2, the V gene TRBV5-4; perhaps TRBD1 as D (6 bases). This CDR3 has 15 amino acids. V was pared by 4 bases and J by 4 bases, with 14 bases between. The germline gives CDR1 SGHNT, CDR2 YYREEE (reference sequence). The CDR3 DNA is TGTGCCAGCAGCGGAAACAGGGAAATCACCGGGGAGCTGTTTTTT. Residues: CASSGNREITGELFF.

This sequence joins TRBV25-1 and TRBJ1-6; 8 nucleotides agree with TRBD1. Looked up from germline, CDR1 is MGHDK and CDR2 is SYGVNS. The CDR3 covers 14 residues. V lost 2 bases, J lost 9 bases, and 3 bases stayed unmatched. The CDR3 DNA reads as TGTGCCAGCAGTGAACTACAGGGGGTTTCACCCCTCCACTTT. Protein sequence: CASSELQGVSPLHF.

The chain is built from TRBV30 and TRBJ1-1, with D unresolved. The V gene lost 2 bases and the J gene lost 0 bases, with 7 bases spanning the gap. This CDR3 comprises 13 residues. CDR1 GTSNPN and CDR2 SVGIG come from the germline V gene (reference sequence). CDR3 in amino acids: CAWSRTMNTEAFF. DNA of the CDR3: TGTGCCTGGAGTAGAACTATGAACACTGAAGCTTTCTTT.

A remark on this clone: An end of the junction differs from the germline gene, which may be a read error. The gene calls are TRBV7-7 and TRBJ2-7, with TRBD2 identical over 8 bases. Per the germline V gene, CDR1 is SSHAT and CDR2 is FNYEAQ (reference sequence). The CDR3 extends over 13 amino acids. The DNA of the CDR3 is TGTGCTAGCAGCCTGACTAGCGCCTACGAGCAGTACTTC. Its protein product is CASSLTSAYEQYF.

This chain joins TRBV27 and TRBJ1-5; D is uncertain. This CDR3 has 12 amino acids. V was clipped by 5 bases and J by 3 bases, with 5 bases between them. The germline V gene encodes CDR1 MNHEY and CDR2 SMNVEV (reference sequence). CDR3 in amino acids: CASSPHNQPQHF. The CDR3 nucleotides read TGTGCCAGCAGTCCCCACAATCAGCCCCAGCATTTT.

The J gene is TRBJ1-2, the V gene TRBV5-4; 7 bases line up with TRBD1. Trimming cost V 3 bases and J 4 bases; bases outside gene matches: 6. The length of the CDR3 is 14 residues. CDR1 is SGHNT and CDR2 is YYREEE in the germline V gene (reference sequence). This CDR3 is CASSYPGQSYGYTF. CDR3 DNA: TGTGCCAGCAGCTATCCGGGACAGAGCTATGGCTACACCTTC.

This chain connects TRBV11-2 to TRBJ1-5; 8 bases align to TRBD1. Germline V gene sequence: CDR1 SGHAT, CDR2 FQNNGV. Trimming took 3 bases from V and 9 from J; bases not matched to a gene: 7. This CDR3 is built from 14 residues. The CDR3 coding sequence is TGTGCCAGCAGCTTCGGACAGGGAATGTGGCCCCAGCATTTT. Residues: CASSFGQGMWPQHF.